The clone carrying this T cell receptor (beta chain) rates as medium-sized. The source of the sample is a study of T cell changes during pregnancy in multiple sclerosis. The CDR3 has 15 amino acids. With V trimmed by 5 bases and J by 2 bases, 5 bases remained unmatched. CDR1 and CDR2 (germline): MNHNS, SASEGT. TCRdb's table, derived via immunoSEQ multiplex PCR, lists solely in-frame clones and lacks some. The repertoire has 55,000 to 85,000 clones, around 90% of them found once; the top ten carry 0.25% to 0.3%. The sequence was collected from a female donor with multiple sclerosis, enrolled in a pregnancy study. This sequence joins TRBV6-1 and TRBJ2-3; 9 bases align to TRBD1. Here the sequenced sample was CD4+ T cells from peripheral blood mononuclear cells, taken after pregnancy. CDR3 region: CASSHTGGITDTQYF. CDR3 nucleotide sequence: TGTGCCAGCAGTCACACAGGGGGCATCACAGATACGCAGTATTTT.